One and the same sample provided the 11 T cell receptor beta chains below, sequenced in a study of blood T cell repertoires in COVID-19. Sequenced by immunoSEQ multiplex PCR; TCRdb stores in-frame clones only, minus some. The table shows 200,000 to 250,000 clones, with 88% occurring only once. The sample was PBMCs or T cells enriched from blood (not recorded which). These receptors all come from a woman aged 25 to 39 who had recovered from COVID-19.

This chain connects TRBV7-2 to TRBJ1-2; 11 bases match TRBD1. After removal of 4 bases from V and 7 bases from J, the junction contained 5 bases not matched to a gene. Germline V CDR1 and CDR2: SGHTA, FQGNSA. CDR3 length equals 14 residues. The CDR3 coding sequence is TGTGCCAGCAGCTGGACAGGGGGCGGTGGTGGCTACACCTTC. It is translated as CASSWTGGGGGYTF.

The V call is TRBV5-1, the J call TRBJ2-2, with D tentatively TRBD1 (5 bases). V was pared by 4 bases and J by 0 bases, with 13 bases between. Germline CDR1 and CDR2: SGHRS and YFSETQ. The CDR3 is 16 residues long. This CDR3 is CASSDRQKTNTGELFF. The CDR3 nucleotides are TGCGCCAGCAGCGATAGACAGAAAACGAACACCGGGGAGCTGTTTTTT.

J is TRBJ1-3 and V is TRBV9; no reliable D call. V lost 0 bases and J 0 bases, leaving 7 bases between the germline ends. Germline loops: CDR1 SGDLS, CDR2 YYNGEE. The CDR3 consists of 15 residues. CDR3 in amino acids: CASSVGGYSGNTIYF. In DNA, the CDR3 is TGTGCCAGCAGCGTAGGAGGTTACTCTGGAAACACCATATATTTT.

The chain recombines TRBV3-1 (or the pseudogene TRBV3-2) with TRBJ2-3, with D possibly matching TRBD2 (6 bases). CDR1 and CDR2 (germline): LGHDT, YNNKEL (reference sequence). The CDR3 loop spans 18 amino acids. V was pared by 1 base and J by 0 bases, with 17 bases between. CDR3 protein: CASSQAPVSGVSTDTQYF. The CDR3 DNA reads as TGTGCCAGCAGCCAAGCCCCCGTTAGCGGAGTTAGCACAGATACGCAGTATTTT.

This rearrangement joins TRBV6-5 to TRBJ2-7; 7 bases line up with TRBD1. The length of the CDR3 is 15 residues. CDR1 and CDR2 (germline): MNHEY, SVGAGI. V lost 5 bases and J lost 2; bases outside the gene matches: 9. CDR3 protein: CASSLLPGQTYEQYF. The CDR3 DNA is TGTGCCAGCAGTCTACTACCGGGACAGACCTACGAGCAGTACTTC.

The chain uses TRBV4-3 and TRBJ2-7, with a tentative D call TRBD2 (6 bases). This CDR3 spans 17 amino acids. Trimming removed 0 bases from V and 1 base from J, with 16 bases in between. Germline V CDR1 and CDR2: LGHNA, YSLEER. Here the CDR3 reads CASSQDRFPSVSYEQYF. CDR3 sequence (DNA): TGCGCCAGCAGCCAAGATAGGTTTCCTAGCGTATCCTACGAGCAGTACTTC.

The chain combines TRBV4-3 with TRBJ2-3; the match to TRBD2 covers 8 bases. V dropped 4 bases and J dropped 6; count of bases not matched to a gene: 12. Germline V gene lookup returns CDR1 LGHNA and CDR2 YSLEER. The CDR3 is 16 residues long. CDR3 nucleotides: TGCGCCAGCAGCCGTGAGCTCGCGGGGGGTGTGGATACGCAGTATTTT. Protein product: CASSRELAGGVDTQYF.

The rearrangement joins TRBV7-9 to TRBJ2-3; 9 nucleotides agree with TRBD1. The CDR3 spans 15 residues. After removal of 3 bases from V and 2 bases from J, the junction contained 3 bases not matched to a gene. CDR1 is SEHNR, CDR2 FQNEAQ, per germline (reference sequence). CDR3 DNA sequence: TGTGCCAGCAGCTTGGGGACAGGGAACACAGATACGCAGTATTTT. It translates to CASSLGTGNTDTQYF.

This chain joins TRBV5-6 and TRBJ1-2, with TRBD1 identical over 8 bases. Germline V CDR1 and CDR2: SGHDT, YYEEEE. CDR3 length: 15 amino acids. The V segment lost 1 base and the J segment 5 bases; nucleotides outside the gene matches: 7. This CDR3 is CASSLTGTGAYGYTF. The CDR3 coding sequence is TGTGCCAGCAGCTTGACCGGGACAGGTGCTTATGGCTACACCTTC.

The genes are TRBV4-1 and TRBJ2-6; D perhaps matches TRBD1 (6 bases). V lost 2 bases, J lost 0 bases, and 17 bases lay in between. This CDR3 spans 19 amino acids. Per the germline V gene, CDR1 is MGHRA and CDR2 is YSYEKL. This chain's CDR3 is CASSQPTGQSYSGANVLTF. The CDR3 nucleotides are TGCGCCAGCAGCCAACCGACTGGACAGTCCTACTCTGGGGCCAACGTCCTGACTTTC.

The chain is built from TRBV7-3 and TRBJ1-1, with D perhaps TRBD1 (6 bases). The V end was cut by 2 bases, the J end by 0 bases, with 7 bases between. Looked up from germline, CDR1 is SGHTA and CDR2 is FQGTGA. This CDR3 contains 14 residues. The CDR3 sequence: CASSLEGVNTEAFF. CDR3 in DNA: TGTGCCAGCAGCTTAGAGGGGGTGAACACTGAAGCTTTCTTT.